This TCR beta chain was sequenced for a study of OX40 agonist ivuxolimab in advanced cancers. In the study overall: Every 2 weeks, patients received ivuxolimab intravenously, dosed at 0.01 to 10 mg/kg. Study-level results: CD8+ T cells (on average) carried more expanded clones than CD4+ T cells.

Concerning this clone itself: No antigen is known for it.

CDR1 and CDR2 from the germline V gene are MNHEY and SMNVEV (reference sequence). The CDR3 spans 13 residues. V gave up 0 bases and J gave up 5 bases, with 5 bases separating them. Profiling relied on immunoSEQ multiplex PCR, and the TCRdb table lists in-frame clones only, not all of them. There are about 79,000 clones in the sample; approximately 88% occur only once, and around 4.1% lies in the top ten. Individuals having autoimmune disease history or systemic immunosuppression were not enrolled. This chain joins TRBV27 and TRBJ2-4; D is unclear. Sequences were derived from CD4+ or CD8+ T cells sorted from blood, sampled in a trial of the OX40 agonist ivuxolimab. This receptor was taken from an adult with an advanced solid tumor such as melanoma, head and neck, liver or kidney cancer. For the CDR3, the DNA is TGTGCCAGCAGTTTATCGGGCCAAAACATTCAGTACTTC. Translated, it gives CASSLSGQNIQYF.